Following are 6 T cell receptor beta chains from one sample sequenced in a study of cytomegalovirus exposure and HLA in healthy donors. Primers for the PCR totalled 60 Vbeta and 13 Jbeta. Clones were sequenced by immunoSEQ multiplex PCR, and TCRdb holds only the in-frame ones, with some missing. This sample has more than 95,000 clones, with roughly 72% found just once. The sample consisted of PBMCs. All receptors derive from a woman aged 18-29 years in good health and CMV-seropositive.

This chain joins TRBV10-1 and TRBJ1-2; TRBD1 matches 10 bases. CDR1 and CDR2 from the germline V gene are WNHNN and SYGVQD (reference sequence). The CDR3 covers 13 residues. V trimming: 2 bases; J trimming: 8 bases; junction bases outside the gene matches: 2. CDR3: CASSEDRGHGYTF. CDR3 in DNA: TGCGCCAGCAGTGAGGACAGGGGGCACGGCTACACCTTC.

The rearrangement uses TRBV5-1 and TRBJ2-7; TRBD1 might be the D (5 bases). CDR1 SGHRS and CDR2 YFSETQ come from the germline V gene. This CDR3 has 13 amino acids. V was shortened by 2 bases and J by 4 bases, with 10 bases between the two germline ends. The CDR3 here is CASSFERTYEQYF. Here the CDR3 DNA reads TGCGCCAGCAGCTTCGAACGGACATACGAGCAGTACTTC.

The CDR3: CASSSQGPNQPQHF. CDR3 DNA sequence: TGTGCCAGCAGTTCACAGGGGCCAAATCAGCCCCAGCATTTT. The rearrangement joins TRBV6-5 to TRBJ1-5; 7 bases match TRBD1. J was trimmed by 4 bases and V by 4 bases; bases with no gene match: 4. CDR1 and CDR2 from the germline V gene are MNHEY and SVGAGI. The CDR3 is made up of 14 amino acids.

This chain connects TRBV27 to TRBJ2-7; D is possibly TRBD2 (5 bases). CDR3 length equals 13 residues. Germline V CDR1 and CDR2: MNHEY, SMNVEV (reference sequence). Between the trimmed V and J ends, which lost 2 bases and 9 bases, there was a span of 14 bases. The CDR3 bases are TGTGCCAGCAGTTTAGCGGGCCAACCGGGGCAGTACTTC. It is translated as CASSLAGQPGQYF.

The V call is TRBV30, the J call TRBJ2-1; TRBD1 agrees at 7 bases. CDR1 and CDR2 (germline): GTSNPN, SVGIG (reference sequence). This CDR3 contains 12 residues. V lost 5 bases and J lost 6; bases outside the gene matches: 4. The CDR3 DNA reads as TGTGCCTGGCGCCGGGACAGCAATGAGCAGTTCTTC. Translation gives CAWRRDSNEQFF.

The rearrangement joins TRBV6-1 to TRBJ1-5; weak D call: TRBD1 (5 bases). The CDR3 sequence is 14 residues long. Germline V gives CDR1 MNHNS, CDR2 SASEGT. The ends were cut back, 6 bases at V and 9 bases at J, with 18 bases in the middle. CDR3 loop: CASSKGDPQGPQHF. DNA for the CDR3: TGTGCCAGCAGCAAAGGGGATCCCCAAGGGCCCCAGCATTTT.